These 10 T cell receptor beta chains originate from one sample sequenced in a study of blood T cell repertoires in COVID-19. Clones were sequenced by immunoSEQ multiplex PCR, and TCRdb holds only the in-frame ones, with some missing. Of about 25,000 clones listed, 80% to 85% are singletons. The specimen was peripheral blood. Source of these receptors: a man between 65 and 85 years old with acute or convalescent COVID-19.

The V call is TRBV29-1, the J call TRBJ1-1, with no clear D. Germline lookup yields CDR1 SQVTM and CDR2 ANQGSEA. V dropped 3 bases and J dropped 2 bases, with 13 bases sitting between them. The CDR3 spans 14 residues. The CDR3 is CSVERQRPNTEAFF. The DNA for the CDR3 is TGCAGCGTTGAGCGGCAGCGGCCAAACACTGAAGCTTTCTTT. The variable domain in full, with the rest retrieved from reference TRBV29-1 and TRBJ1-1, is SAVISQKPSRDICQRGTSLTIQCQVDSQVTMMFWYRQQPGQSLTLIATANQGSEATYESGFVIDKFPISRPNLTFSTLTVSNMSPEDSSIYLCSVERQRPNTEAFFGQGTRLTVV.

The CDR3, as DNA: TGTGCCAGCAGCTTGGGCGGTAGCTCCTACGAGCAGTACTTC. Translated, it gives CASSLGGSSYEQYF. This chain uses TRBV5-6 with TRBJ2-7; D is ambiguous. Germline V gives CDR1 SGHDT, CDR2 YYEEEE. The CDR3 totals 14 residues. V was pared by 0 bases and J by 0 bases, with 7 bases between.

This clone turned up a few times. This chain joins TRBV2 and TRBJ2-5; 7 bases map to TRBD2. The germline CDR1 and CDR2 sequences are SNHLY and FYNNEI. J was trimmed by 3 bases and V by 6 bases; bases with no gene match: 7. The CDR3 extends over 14 amino acids. The CDR3 nucleotides read TGTGCCAGCAGACCCCGGGGGAGGGAAGAGACCCAGTACTTC. Amino acid sequence: CASRPRGREETQYF.

The chain joins TRBV5-4 to TRBJ2-5; TRBD1 agrees at 7 bases. The length of the CDR3 is 16 residues. Germline lookup yields CDR1 SGHNT and CDR2 YYREEE (reference sequence). V lost 4 bases and J lost 4; bases outside the gene matches: 13. CDR3 sequence (DNA): TGTGCCAGCAGCCAAGGGGGCGCTTCGGGCACAGAGACCCAGTACTTC. Translating gives CASSQGGASGTETQYF. Together with reference TRBV5-4 and TRBJ2-5, the CDR3 gives the full variable domain: ETGVTQSPTHLIKTRGQQVTLRCSSQSGHNTVSWYQQALGQGPQFIFQYYREEENGRGNFPPRFSGLQFPNYSSELNVNALELDDSALYLCASSQGGASGTETQYFGPGTRLLVL.

V gene TRBV12-3 or TRBV12-4 combines with J gene TRBJ2-5; TRBD1 matches 8 bases. There are 13 residues in the CDR3. With V trimmed by 4 bases and J by 2 bases, 0 bases remained unmatched. CDR3 in DNA: TGTGCCAGCAGTTACAGGGGGCAAGAGACCCAGTACTTC. This encodes CASSYRGQETQYF.

V gene TRBV29-1 combines with J gene TRBJ1-3; perhaps TRBD1 as D (5 bases). The CDR3 covers 15 residues. The V and J ends lost 7 bases and 0 bases respectively, with 16 bases between them. From germline, CDR1 is SQVTM and CDR2 ANQGSEA. In DNA, the CDR3 is TGCAGCGCCACCACGGGGGGAAGCTCTGGAAACACCATATATTTT. This translates into CSATTGGSSGNTIYF.

This chain joins TRBV3-1 (or the pseudogene TRBV3-2) and TRBJ1-1; 7 bases line up with TRBD1. The CDR3 runs 15 residues. The V gene end was trimmed by 3 bases and the J gene end by 1 base; junction bases not matched to a gene: 5. The V gene's germline CDR1 is LGHDT and CDR2 YNNKEL (reference sequence). The CDR3 here is CASSQTRTGNTEAFF. CDR3 coding DNA: TGTGCCAGCAGCCAGACGAGGACAGGGAACACTGAAGCTTTCTTT.

The gene calls are TRBV2 and TRBJ1-2, with a tentative D call TRBD1 (5 bases). The CDR3 runs 14 residues. In germline, CDR1 is SNHLY, CDR2 FYNNEI. Between the trimmed V and J ends, which lost 8 bases and 7 bases, there was a span of 20 bases. The CDR3 here is CASRPGGGSGGYTF. Here the CDR3 DNA reads TGTGCCAGCCGGCCCGGTGGGGGGAGCGGTGGCTACACCTTC. The variable domain in full, completed from reference TRBV2 and TRBJ1-2, reads EPEVTQTPSHQVTQMGQEVILRCVPISNHLYFYWYRQILGQKVEFLVSFYNNEISEKSEIFDDQFSVERPDGSNFTLKIRSTKLEDSAMYFCASRPGGGSGGYTFGSGTRLTVV.

The rearrangement uses TRBV5-1 and TRBJ1-2; TRBD1 matches 7 bases. Trimming removed 4 bases from V and 4 bases from J; junction bases left unmatched: 10. Germline V gene data show CDR1 as SGHRS and CDR2 as YFSETQ. The CDR3 consists of 15 residues. In DNA form, the CDR3 reads TGCGCCAGCAGCCCCACCTGGGACAGATTCTATGGCTACACCTTC. Residues: CASSPTWDRFYGYTF.

The genes are TRBV6-6 and TRBJ2-5; 10 nucleotides match TRBD2. V was pared by 5 bases and J by 4 bases, with 7 bases of the junction left unmatched. The CDR3 totals 15 residues. The germline V gene encodes CDR1 MNHNY and CDR2 SVGAGI (reference sequence). In DNA form, the CDR3 reads TGTGCCAGCAGTCGACTGGCTAGCGGGGGAGAGACCCAGTACTTC. This sequence encodes CASSRLASGGETQYF.